This passage covers 3 T cell receptor beta chains from one sample sequenced in a study of T cells in narcolepsy. Assay: immunoSEQ multiplex PCR; the TCRdb copy retains only in-frame clones and omits some. Of about 27,000 clones listed, around nine tenths are singletons. The sequenced sample consisted of CD45RA- memory CD4+ T cells from PBMCs. These receptors originate from a human donor with narcolepsy.

Only one count was recorded for this clone. A read error is likely, as this CDR3 ends without the conserved phenylalanine or tryptophan. This chain links TRBV10-3 with TRBJ2-7, with 8 bases identical to TRBD1. The germline CDR1 and CDR2 sequences are ENHRY and SYGVKD. V dropped 4 bases and J dropped 3; count of bases not matched to a gene: 11. The CDR3 covers 16 residues. The CDR3 DNA is TGTGCCATCAGTGCGACAGGGGCCCCCACCTTCTACGAGCAGTACGGC. Translation gives CAISATGAPTFYEQYG.

The CDR3, as DNA: TGCGCCAGCAGTGTCCAGGGGGTAGTCAATGAGCAGTTCTTC. This gives the protein CASSVQGVVNEQFF. V gene TRBV10-2 combines with J gene TRBJ2-1; 7 bases align to TRBD1. This CDR3 is 14 amino acids long. The junction had 6 bases not matched to a gene; V was cut back by 4 bases and J by 6 bases. CDR1 is WSHSY, CDR2 SAAADI, per germline.

V usage is TRBV6-1 and J usage is TRBJ1-5, with a weak D call TRBD1 (5 bases). Germline V CDR1 and CDR2: MNHNS, SASEGT. The CDR3 length is 15 residues. V was pared by 6 bases and J by 4 bases, with 16 bases between. CDR3 sequence (DNA): TGTGCCAGCAGATCGGGGGGTGCCGATAATCAGCCCCAGCATTTT. Translating it yields CASRSGGADNQPQHF.